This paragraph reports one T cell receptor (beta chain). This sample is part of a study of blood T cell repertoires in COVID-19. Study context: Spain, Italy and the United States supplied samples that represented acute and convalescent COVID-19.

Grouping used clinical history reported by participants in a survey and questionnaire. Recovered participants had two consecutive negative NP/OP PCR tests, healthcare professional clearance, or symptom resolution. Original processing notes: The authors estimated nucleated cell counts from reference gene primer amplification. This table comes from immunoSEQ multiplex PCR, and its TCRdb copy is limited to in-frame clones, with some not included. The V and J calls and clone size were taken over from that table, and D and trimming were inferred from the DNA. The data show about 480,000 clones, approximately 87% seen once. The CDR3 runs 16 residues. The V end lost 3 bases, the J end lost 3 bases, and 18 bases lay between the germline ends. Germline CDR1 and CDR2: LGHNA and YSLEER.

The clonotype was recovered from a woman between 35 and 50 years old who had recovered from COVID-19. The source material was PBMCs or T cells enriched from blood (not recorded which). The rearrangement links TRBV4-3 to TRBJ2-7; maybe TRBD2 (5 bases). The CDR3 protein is CASSQTHEGLGYEQYF. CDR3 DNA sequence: TGCGCCAGCAGCCAGACACATGAGGGATTAGGCTACGAGCAGTACTTC.